Presented here are 26 T cell receptor beta chains from one specimen sequenced in a study of T cells after posttransplantation cyclophosphamide. Only in-frame clones appear in the TCRdb table, and some are missing; sequencing was by immunoSEQ multiplex PCR. The table shows about 12,000 clones, with 90% to 95% occurring only once. Cyclophosphamide on days +3 and +4 followed busulfan-fludarabine conditioning and a marrow graft. This material consisted of PBMCs, taken after allogeneic stem cell transplant with posttransplant cyclophosphamide. The origin of the receptors is a female patient aged 25-39 years who received an allogeneic stem cell transplant from an unrelated donor, was CMV-positive, and had no GVHD. Some T cells may originate from the graft donor.

This clone was detected only a few times. J is TRBJ1-1 and V is TRBV9, with D uncertain. With 4 bases removed from V and 4 bases from J, the gap between germline ends came to 20 bases. This CDR3 spans 16 amino acids. The V gene's germline CDR1 is SGDLS and CDR2 YYNGEE. Here the CDR3 DNA reads TGTGCCAGCAGCCCACGGATGGACGGGGATAGCACTGAAGCTTTCTTT. It encodes CASSPRMDGDSTEAFF.

CDR3 coding DNA: TGTGCCAGCAGCTTAGGTCTCAGCACTGAAGCTTTCTTT. It codes for CASSLGLSTEAFF. The V and J genes are TRBV11-2 and TRBJ1-1; no definite D call. Trimming took off 1 base at V and 4 bases at J, with 7 bases between the two ends. This CDR3 region has 13 residues. CDR1 is SGHAT and CDR2 is FQNNGV in the germline V gene.

Note on this clone: Other DNA sequences within the sample encode an identical CDR3. This sequence joins TRBV19 and TRBJ2-7; TRBD2 is a possible D gene (6 bases). Germline V gene sequence: CDR1 LNHDA, CDR2 SQIVND (reference sequence). The V and J ends lost 6 bases and 0 bases respectively, with 9 bases between them. CDR3 size: 13 residues. CDR3 coding DNA: TGTGCCAGTAGCGCGGGGTCCTCCTACGAGCAGTACTTC. Translating gives CASSAGSSYEQYF.

The V gene is TRBV12-5, the J gene TRBJ2-7; 8 nucleotides match TRBD1. CDR1 is LGHNT and CDR2 is FRNRAP in the germline V gene. The CDR3 totals 15 residues. Trimming took 6 bases from V and 1 from J; bases not matched to a gene: 8. In DNA, the CDR3 is TGTGCTAGTGGCCTCTCCGGGACAGGATCCTACGAGCAGTACTTC. Translating it yields CASGLSGTGSYEQYF.

This sequence joins TRBV18 and TRBJ1-2; 8 nucleotides match TRBD1. Germline V gene sequence: CDR1 KGHSH, CDR2 LQKENI. The CDR3 covers 14 residues. The V segment lost 1 base and the J segment 4 bases; nucleotides outside the gene matches: 2. CDR3 sequence: CASSPQTGGYGYTF. The DNA for the CDR3 is TGTGCCAGCTCACCACAAACAGGGGGCTATGGCTACACCTTC. The variable domain in full, completed from reference TRBV18 and TRBJ1-2, reads NAGVMQNPRHLVRRRGQEARLRCSPMKGHSHVYWYRQLPEEGLKFMVYLQKENIIDESGMPKERFSAEFPKEGPSILRIQQVVRGDSAAYFCASSPQTGGYGYTFGSGTRLTVV.

The V gene is TRBV19, the J gene TRBJ2-7; maybe TRBD1 (6 bases). The CDR3 covers 14 residues. The ends were cut back, 5 bases at V and 4 bases at J, with 15 bases in the middle. CDR1 is LNHDA, CDR2 SQIVND, per germline (reference sequence). The DNA for the CDR3 is TGTGCCAGTAGTCACCAGGGGATTTTGTACGAGCAGTACTTC. Residues: CASSHQGILYEQYF.

The V gene is TRBV18, the J gene TRBJ2-3; 9 nucleotides line up with TRBD1. Germline loops: CDR1 KGHSH, CDR2 LQKENI. The CDR3 runs 16 residues. V was clipped by 3 bases and J by 0 bases; unmatched bases: 4. CDR3 nucleotides: TGTGCCAGCTCACCCCCGGGGACAGGGAGCACAGATACGCAGTATTTT. Protein product: CASSPPGTGSTDTQYF.

The chain carries TRBV6-5 and TRBJ2-1; tentative D call: TRBD2 (6 bases). With 7 bases removed from V and 4 bases from J, the gap between germline ends came to 17 bases. The CDR3 has 15 residues. Germline-derived CDR1 and CDR2 are MNHEY and SVGAGI. The CDR3 sequence: CASTPRRGYYNEQFF. In nucleotides, the CDR3 is TGTGCCAGCACCCCCCGGAGGGGCTATTACAATGAGCAGTTCTTC.

The J gene is TRBJ2-2, the V gene TRBV7-6; weak D call: TRBD2 (5 bases). In germline, CDR1 is SGHVS, CDR2 FNYEAQ. With 3 bases removed from V and 2 bases from J, the gap between germline ends came to 10 bases. This CDR3 spans 15 amino acids. In DNA, the CDR3 is TGTGCCAGCAGCTTTTATAGCGTCAACACCGGGGAGCTGTTTTTT. It yields the protein CASSFYSVNTGELFF.

The V call is TRBV5-4, the J call TRBJ2-2, with D possibly TRBD2 on 5 matching bases. The CDR3 loop spans 14 amino acids. Germline CDR1 SGHNT, CDR2 YYREEE (reference sequence). The germline V and J ends were trimmed by 1 base and 8 bases, with 12 bases remaining between them. The CDR3 reads CASSLIGLEGELFF. CDR3 bases: TGTGCCAGCAGCTTGATAGGACTGGAAGGGGAGCTGTTTTTT.

This sequence joins TRBV5-1 and TRBJ2-7; 12 nucleotides agree with TRBD2. Per the germline V gene, CDR1 is SGHRS and CDR2 is YFSETQ. The CDR3 extends over 15 amino acids. With 7 bases clipped from V and 5 bases from J, the junction kept 10 bases outside the gene matches. The CDR3 sequence is CASGRTSGTGNEQYF. The CDR3 nucleotides read TGCGCCAGCGGAAGGACTAGCGGGACCGGAAACGAGCAGTACTTC.

The chain carries TRBV18 and TRBJ2-5; 9 positions agree with TRBD1. This CDR3 region has 17 residues. Germline CDR1 reads KGHSH; CDR2 reads LQKENI. V was clipped by 2 bases and J by 5 bases; unmatched bases: 12. This chain's CDR3 is CASSPTPLTGGGETQYF. Here the CDR3 DNA reads TGTGCCAGCTCACCAACTCCCCTAACAGGGGGCGGTGAGACCCAGTACTTC.

The chain has TRBV7-8 and TRBJ2-7; unclear D gene. The CDR3 is made up of 13 amino acids. Trimming removed 3 bases from V and 4 bases from J, with 10 bases in between. Germline CDR1 reads SGHVS; CDR2 reads FQNEAQ. This CDR3 reads CASSFNAVYEQYF. CDR3 bases: TGTGCCAGCAGCTTTAATGCGGTGTACGAGCAGTACTTC.

This clone was counted a single time. The chain uses TRBV29-1 and TRBJ2-2; 7 nucleotides match TRBD1. The CDR3 runs to 15 residues. Germline assignment: CDR1 SQVTM and CDR2 ANQGSEA. V shed 7 bases and J 7 bases; nucleotides not matched to a gene: 15. The CDR3 sequence is CSARVTGSSVGELFF. The DNA for the CDR3 is TGCAGCGCAAGGGTGACAGGGTCTTCTGTCGGGGAGCTGTTTTTT.

CDR3 region: CASSPRGRSGANVLTF. CDR3 bases: TGTGCCAGCAGCCCCCGGGGGAGATCTGGGGCCAACGTCCTGACTTTC. The V and J genes are TRBV9 and TRBJ2-6, with D possibly TRBD2 on 6 matching bases. The CDR3 loop spans 16 amino acids. Germline V CDR1 and CDR2: SGDLS, YYNGEE. V lost 4 bases and J 1 base, leaving 12 bases between the germline ends.

The gene calls are TRBV7-6 and TRBJ2-3; 7 nucleotides match TRBD1. V lost 0 bases, J lost 3 bases, and 6 bases stayed unmatched. Germline V gene lookup returns CDR1 SGHVS and CDR2 FNYEAQ. This CDR3 has 16 residues. The CDR3 DNA is TGTGCCAGCAGCTTAGCGTCAGGGGGTCGGACAGATACGCAGTATTTT. Protein sequence: CASSLASGGRTDTQYF.

The chain has TRBV7-9 and TRBJ1-6; unclear D gene. Germline V gene lookup returns CDR1 SEHNR and CDR2 FQNEAQ (reference sequence). The CDR3 loop spans 12 amino acids. The V gene lost 2 bases and the J gene lost 7 bases, with 3 bases spanning the gap. The CDR3 nucleotides read TGTGCCAGCAGCTTACAGAATTCACCCCTCCACTTT. Translating it yields CASSLQNSPLHF.

The rearrangement links TRBV11-3 to TRBJ2-2, with 8 bases aligning to TRBD2. Trimming took 1 base from V and 4 from J; bases not matched to a gene: 8. The CDR3 is made up of 17 amino acids. Germline V gene lookup returns CDR1 SGHNT and CDR2 YENEEA. CDR3 in DNA: TGTGCCAGCAGCTTAGGGGATGCGGGAGGTAGCACCGGGGAGCTGTTTTTT. Protein: CASSLGDAGGSTGELFF.

V is TRBV4-1 and J is TRBJ2-3; 12 nucleotides match TRBD2. This CDR3 comprises 16 residues. In germline, CDR1 is MGHRA, CDR2 YSYEKL. V lost 6 bases and J lost 5; bases outside the gene matches: 9. The CDR3 DNA sequence: TGCGCCAGCAGTCAGCGACTAGCGGGAGACCGAGATACGCAGTATTTT. Its protein is CASSQRLAGDRDTQYF.

This sequence joins TRBV27 and TRBJ2-2, with a tentative D call TRBD1 (6 bases). The V gene lost 6 bases and the J gene lost 5 bases, with 16 bases spanning the gap. Germline loops: CDR1 MNHEY, CDR2 SMNVEV (reference sequence). The CDR3 totals 15 residues. DNA for the CDR3: TGTGCCAGCAGCCCTCCTCTGGACAGAACCGGGGAGCTGTTTTTT. As protein: CASSPPLDRTGELFF.

The chain links TRBV30 to TRBJ2-7, with 9 bases identical to TRBD2. CDR3 size: 21 residues. V gave up 3 bases and J gave up 0 bases; unmatched junction bases: 24. Per the germline V gene, CDR1 is GTSNPN and CDR2 is SVGIG (reference sequence). The CDR3 sequence is CAWSQPGGAGERTSASYEQYF. As DNA, the CDR3 is TGTGCCTGGAGCCAACCCGGCGGGGCTGGGGAAAGGACTAGCGCCTCCTACGAGCAGTACTTC.

The chain employs TRBV5-1 and TRBJ2-7; unclear D gene. Trimming removed 0 bases at V and 3 bases at J, with 7 bases between. Germline CDR1 reads SGHRS; CDR2 reads YFSETQ. The CDR3 loop spans 13 amino acids. The CDR3 nucleotides are TGCGCCAGCAGCTTGGACTCACTCTACGAGCAGTACTTC. Translated: CASSLDSLYEQYF.

The chain recombines TRBV28 with TRBJ1-1, with D unclear. This CDR3 is 12 amino acids long. V lost 3 bases and J 7 bases, leaving 9 bases between the germline ends. Per germline, CDR1 MDHEN and CDR2 SYDVKM. CDR3 loop: CASSFLYSEAFF. CDR3 coding DNA: TGTGCCAGCAGTTTTCTTTACAGTGAAGCTTTCTTT.

This chain joins TRBV2 and TRBJ2-7; no reliable D call. The CDR3 consists of 13 residues. Trimming took 6 bases from V and 6 from J, leaving 15 bases between them. The germline CDR1 and CDR2 sequences are SNHLY and FYNNEI. CDR3 loop: CASRRERRAEQYF. The CDR3 DNA follows: TGTGCCAGCAGAAGAGAGCGTCGAGCCGAGCAGTACTTC.

The chain couples TRBV5-1 to TRBJ2-5; 10 nucleotides agree with TRBD2. The V gene end was trimmed by 4 bases and the J gene end by 3 bases; junction bases not matched to a gene: 15. The CDR3 length is 18 residues. The germline CDR1 and CDR2 sequences are SGHRS and YFSETQ. CDR3 coding DNA: TGCGCCAGCAGCCGTACACTAGCGGGGAAGGTAGGGGAAGAGACCCAGTACTTC. This gives the protein CASSRTLAGKVGEETQYF.

This clone was detected once. The V gene is TRBV2, the J gene TRBJ2-7; D possibly corresponds to TRBD2 (6 bases). This CDR3 comprises 14 residues. V was trimmed by 8 bases and J by 0 bases, leaving 14 bases between them. The V gene's germline CDR1 is SNHLY and CDR2 FYNNEI. The CDR3 DNA follows: TGTGCCAGCCTGGGACTGTTCCCCTCCTACGAGCAGTACTTC. It translates to CASLGLFPSYEQYF.